This TCR beta chain was identified in a study of response to subunit inactivated influenza vaccine. Findings and caveats of the study: It was the authors' suggestion that each seasonal influenza vaccination recruits few new T cells.

Comment on this clonotype: Its antigen is not known.

TCRdb re-called the RT-PCR reads with MiXCR, one entry per CDR3 protein. This repertoire shows a few hundred thousand distinct CDR3 sequences, 12% found once; its top ten account for about 7.8%. The CDR3 extends over 14 amino acids. Germline values: CDR1 MNHEY, CDR2 SVGEGT. V was pared by 6 bases and J by 5 bases, with 16 bases between. The TCR originated in a man aged 45 to 65 who received an inactivated influenza vaccine. The sample consisted of non-naive T cells sorted from PBMCs, taken around two weeks before vaccination. The chain employs TRBV6-2 or TRBV6-3 and TRBJ2-5; perhaps TRBD2 as D (6 bases). CDR3 sequence reads: CASSFGGVRETQYF. Here the CDR3 DNA reads TGTGCCAGCAGCTTCGGGGGAGTACGGGAGACCCAGTACTTC.